Listed below are T cell receptor beta chains from one sample, sequenced in a study of technical replicates of blood from a handful of donors. Only in-frame clones appear in the TCRdb table, and some are missing; sequencing was by immunoSEQ multiplex PCR. The profile shows some 87,000 clones, around 90% of them singletons. Sequenced input: T cells isolated from PBMCs. The receptors shown here come from a human donor in good health. Each CDR3 is given with its conserved first and last residue. Each record gives: D gene, J gene, V gene, clone size, CDR3 protein, CDR3 DNA. The D gene is left open where the match is weak. Size is omitted from some rows. Given values are once, few, many or a class for expanded clones.

NA TRBJ2-2 TRBV9 NA CASSVAEYTGELFF TGTGCCAGCAGCGTAGCTGAGTACACCGGGGAGCTGTTTTTT
NA TRBJ2-7 TRBV28 NA CASSLRGEQYF TGTGCCAGCAGTTTACGAGGGGAGCAGTACTTC
TRBD2 TRBJ2-7 TRBV7-8 NA CASSSGLAGVEQYF TGTGCCAGCAGCTCGGGGCTAGCGGGAGTAGAGCAGTACTTC
TRBD1 TRBJ2-3 TRBV19 NA CASTRRDRGTDTQYF TGTGCCAGTACTAGAAGGGACAGGGGCACAGATACGCAGTATTTT
TRBD1 TRBJ2-7 TRBV11-2 NA CASSYGQGEVYEQYF TGTGCCAGCAGCTATGGACAGGGGGAGGTATACGAGCAGTACTTC
TRBD1 TRBJ1-1 TRBV28 NA CASSLFTRGRTNTEAFF TGTGCCAGCAGTCTTTTTACCAGGGGGCGGACGAACACTGAAGCTTTCTTT
TRBD1 TRBJ2-2 TRBV28 NA CASRRTGNTGELFF TGTGCCAGCAGGAGGACAGGGAACACCGGGGAGCTGTTTTTT
TRBD1 TRBJ1-2 TRBV11-2 NA CASSPMGQGEYGYTF TGTGCCAGCAGCCCGATGGGACAGGGAGAGTATGGCTACACCTTC
TRBD1 TRBJ1-1 TRBV19 NA CASSTIDRGTEAFF TGTGCCAGTAGTACCATCGACAGGGGGACTGAAGCTTTCTTT
NA TRBJ2-2 TRBV27 NA CASSLSFPGELFF TGTGCCAGCAGTTTATCCTTCCCCGGGGAGCTGTTTTTT
NA TRBJ2-1 TRBV15 NA CATSRGRLPTRDNEQFF TGTGCCACCAGCAGAGGAAGACTCCCAACGAGAGACAATGAGCAGTTCTTC
NA TRBJ2-1 TRBV29-1 once CSANYRAQYNEQFF TGCAGCGCAAATTACAGGGCCCAGTACAATGAGCAGTTCTTC
NA TRBJ1-2 TRBV11-2 NA CASSTGSGLYGYTF TGTGCCAGCAGCACAGGGTCGGGCTTATATGGCTACACCTTC
NA TRBJ2-7 TRBV5-8 NA CASSFTELYEQYF TGTGCCAGCAGCTTTACTGAACTCTACGAGCAGTACTTC
TRBD1 TRBJ2-1 TRBV25-1 NA CASSVTGTGLVEQFF TGTGCCAGCAGTGTAACCGGGACAGGCTTGGTTGAGCAGTTCTTC
NA TRBJ2-2 TRBV6-4 NA CASSDVSGNTGELFF TGTGCCAGCAGTGACGTATCAGGGAACACCGGGGAGCTGTTTTTT
TRBD1 TRBJ1-1 TRBV5-8 NA CASSFSVDRGPMNTEAFF TGTGCCAGCAGCTTCTCCGTGGACAGGGGGCCGATGAACACTGAAGCTTTCTTT